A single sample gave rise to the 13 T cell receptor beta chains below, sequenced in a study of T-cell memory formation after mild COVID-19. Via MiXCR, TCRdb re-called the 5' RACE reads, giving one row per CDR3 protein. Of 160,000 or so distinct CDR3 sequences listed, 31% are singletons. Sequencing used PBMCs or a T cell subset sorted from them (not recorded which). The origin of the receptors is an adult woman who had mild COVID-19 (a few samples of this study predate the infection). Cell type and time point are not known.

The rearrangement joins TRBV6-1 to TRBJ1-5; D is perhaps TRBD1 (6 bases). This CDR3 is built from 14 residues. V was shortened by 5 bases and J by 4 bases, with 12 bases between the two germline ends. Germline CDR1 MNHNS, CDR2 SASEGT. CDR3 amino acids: CASSIRTENQPQHF. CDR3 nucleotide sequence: TGTGCCAGCAGTATTCGGACAGAGAATCAGCCCCAGCATTTT.

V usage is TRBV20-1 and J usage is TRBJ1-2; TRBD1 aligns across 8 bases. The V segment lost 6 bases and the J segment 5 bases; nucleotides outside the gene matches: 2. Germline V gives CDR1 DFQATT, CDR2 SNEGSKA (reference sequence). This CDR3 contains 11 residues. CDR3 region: CSARTGYGYTF. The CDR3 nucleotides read TGCAGTGCAAGGACAGGGTATGGCTACACCTTC.

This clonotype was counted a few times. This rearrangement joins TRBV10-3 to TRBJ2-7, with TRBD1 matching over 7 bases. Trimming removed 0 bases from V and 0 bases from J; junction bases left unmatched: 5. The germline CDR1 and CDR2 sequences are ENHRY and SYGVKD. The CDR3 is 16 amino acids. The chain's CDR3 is CAISESFRGSSYEQYF. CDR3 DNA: TGTGCCATCAGTGAGTCGTTCAGGGGGAGCTCCTACGAGCAGTACTTC.

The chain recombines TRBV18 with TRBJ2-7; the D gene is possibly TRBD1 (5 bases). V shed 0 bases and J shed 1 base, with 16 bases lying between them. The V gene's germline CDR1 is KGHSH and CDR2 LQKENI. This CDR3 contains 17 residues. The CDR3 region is CASSPPMQGTFSYEQYF. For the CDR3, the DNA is TGTGCCAGCTCACCACCGATGCAGGGTACCTTTTCCTACGAGCAGTACTTC.

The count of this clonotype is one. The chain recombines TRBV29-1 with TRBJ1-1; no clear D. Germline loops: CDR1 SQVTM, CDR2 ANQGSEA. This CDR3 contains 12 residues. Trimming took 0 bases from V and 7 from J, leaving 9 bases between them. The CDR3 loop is CSVEDLWGEAFF. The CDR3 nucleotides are TGCAGCGTTGAAGATCTCTGGGGTGAAGCTTTCTTT.

Here the CDR3 reads CASTQGSRGMNTEAFF. The CDR3 DNA follows: TGTGCCAGCACCCAAGGGAGCAGGGGGATGAACACTGAAGCTTTCTTT. This chain uses TRBV7-8 with TRBJ1-1, with 7 bases aligning to TRBD1. The V segment lost 7 bases and the J segment 0 bases; nucleotides outside the gene matches: 11. Germline CDR1 SGHVS, CDR2 FQNEAQ. CDR3 size: 16 residues. The full variable domain, its missing parts supplied by reference TRBV7-8 and TRBJ1-1, is GAGVSQSPRYKVAKRGQDVALRCDPISGHVSLFWYQQALGQGPEFLTYFQNEAQLDKSGLPSDRFFAERPEGSVSTLKIQRTQQEDSAVYLCASTQGSRGMNTEAFFGQGTRLTVV.

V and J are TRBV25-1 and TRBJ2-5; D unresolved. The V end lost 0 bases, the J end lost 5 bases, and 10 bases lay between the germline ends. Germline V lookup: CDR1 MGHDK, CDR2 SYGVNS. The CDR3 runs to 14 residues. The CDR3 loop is CASSEYSLTETQYF. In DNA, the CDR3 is TGTGCCAGCAGTGAATATAGCCTGACGGAGACCCAGTACTTC.

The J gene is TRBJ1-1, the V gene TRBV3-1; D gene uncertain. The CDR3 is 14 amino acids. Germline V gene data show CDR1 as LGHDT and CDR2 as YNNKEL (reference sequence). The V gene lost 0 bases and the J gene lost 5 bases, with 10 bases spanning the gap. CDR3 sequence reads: CASSQDLRRTEAFF. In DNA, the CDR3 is TGTGCCAGCAGCCAAGATCTTCGGAGGACTGAAGCTTTCTTT.

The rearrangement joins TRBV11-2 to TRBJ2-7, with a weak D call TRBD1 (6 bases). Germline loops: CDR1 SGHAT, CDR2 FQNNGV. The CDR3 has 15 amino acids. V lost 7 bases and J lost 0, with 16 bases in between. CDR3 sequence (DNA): TGTGCCAGCACTCTCTCGGACAGCCTCTCCTACGAGCAGTACTTC. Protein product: CASTLSDSLSYEQYF.

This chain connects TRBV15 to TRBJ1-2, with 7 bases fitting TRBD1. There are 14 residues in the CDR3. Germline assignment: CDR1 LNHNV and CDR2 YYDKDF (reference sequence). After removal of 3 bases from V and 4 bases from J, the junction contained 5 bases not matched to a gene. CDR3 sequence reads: CATSSHRGFYGYTF. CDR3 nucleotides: TGTGCCACCAGCAGTCACAGGGGTTTCTATGGCTACACCTTC.

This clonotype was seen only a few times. CDR3 bases: TGTGCCAGCAGCTCCGCCGGGACATCACCCTACGAGCAGTACTTC. It codes for CASSSAGTSPYEQYF. The genes are TRBV12-3 or TRBV12-4 and TRBJ2-7, with D perhaps matching TRBD1 (6 bases). CDR3 length: 15 residues. V lost 6 bases to trimming and J lost 2 bases, with 17 bases between them.

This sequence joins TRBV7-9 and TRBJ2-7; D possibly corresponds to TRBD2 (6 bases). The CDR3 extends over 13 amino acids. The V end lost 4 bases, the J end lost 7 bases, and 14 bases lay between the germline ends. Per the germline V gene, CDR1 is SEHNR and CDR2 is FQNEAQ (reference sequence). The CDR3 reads CASSSGRGGEQYF. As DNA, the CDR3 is TGTGCCAGCAGCTCGGGTCGGGGAGGAGAGCAGTACTTC. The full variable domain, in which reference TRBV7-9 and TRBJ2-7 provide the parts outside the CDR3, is DTGVSQNPRHKITKRGQNVTFRCDPISEHNRLYWYRQTLGQGPEFLTYFQNEAQLEKSRLLSDRFSAERPKGSFSTLEIQRTEQGDSAMYLCASSSGRGGEQYFGPGTRLTVT.

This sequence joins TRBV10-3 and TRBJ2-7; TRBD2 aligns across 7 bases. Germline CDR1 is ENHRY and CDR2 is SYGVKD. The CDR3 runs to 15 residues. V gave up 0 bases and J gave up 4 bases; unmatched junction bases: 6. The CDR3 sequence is CAISESSGRVYEQYF. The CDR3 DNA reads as TGTGCCATCAGTGAGTCATCAGGGAGGGTATACGAGCAGTACTTC.